Below, 27 T cell receptor beta chains from the same sample are listed, as sequenced in a study of cytomegalovirus exposure and HLA in healthy donors. PCR involved 60 Vbeta and 13 Jbeta primers. Generated by immunoSEQ multiplex PCR, the TCRdb table keeps only in-frame clones and is missing some. In the table there are about 160,000 clones, approximately 81% of which are singletons. Sequenced: PBMCs. These receptors all stem from a boy aged 2 to 9 in good health and CMV-seronegative.

V gene TRBV2 combines with J gene TRBJ1-5; D gene uncertain. Germline V gene sequence: CDR1 SNHLY, CDR2 FYNNEI. This CDR3 is 13 amino acids long. The V end lost 8 bases, the J end lost 1 base, and 9 bases lay between the germline ends. CDR3 bases: TGTGCCAGCGGAGGAGGGAGCAATCAGCCCCAGCATTTT. It specifies CASGGGSNQPQHF.

This chain uses TRBV23-1 with TRBJ2-7; 9 bases line up with TRBD1. TRBV23-1 has ORF status, its function being uncertain. The trim removed 4 bases at V and 4 bases at J, leaving 14 bases unmatched. This CDR3 is built from 17 residues. CDR3 nucleotide sequence: TGCGCCAGCAGTCTCCTCCCGAGGACAGGGGAAGGTTACGAGCAGTACTTC. It codes for CASSLLPRTGEGYEQYF.

The chain recombines TRBV5-1 with TRBJ1-4; D is ambiguous. The ends were cut back, 0 bases at V and 11 bases at J, with 17 bases in the middle. The CDR3 sequence is 15 residues long. Per germline, CDR1 SGHRS and CDR2 YFSETQ. The CDR3 is CASSLELGGEEKLFF. The CDR3 bases are TGCGCCAGCAGCTTGGAGTTGGGAGGTGAGGAGAAACTGTTTTTT.

This chain connects TRBV6-1 to TRBJ2-7; D uncertain. Germline lookup yields CDR1 MNHNS and CDR2 SASEGT. This CDR3 has 15 amino acids. V was trimmed by 0 bases and J by 0 bases, leaving 9 bases between them. CDR3 DNA: TGTGCCAGCAGTGAAGCACAAATCGCCTCCTACGAGCAGTACTTC. It encodes CASSEAQIASYEQYF.

The chain carries TRBV27 and TRBJ2-1; D ambiguous. V shed 1 base and J shed 5 bases, with 9 bases lying between them. Germline V CDR1 and CDR2: MNHEY, SMNVEV (reference sequence). This CDR3 region has 14 residues. DNA of the CDR3: TGTGCCAGCAGTTTATTTGCACTGAACAATGAGCAGTTCTTC. This encodes CASSLFALNNEQFF.

This clone was seen once. The rearrangement uses TRBV5-6 and TRBJ2-7; D remains ambiguous. This CDR3 contains 16 residues. The ends were cut back, 0 bases at V and 0 bases at J, with 13 bases in the middle. Germline V CDR1 and CDR2: SGHDT, YYEEEE. The CDR3 DNA is TGTGCCAGCAGCTTGGGGGCCAGGCCTATCTCCTACGAGCAGTACTTC. This sequence encodes CASSLGARPISYEQYF.

The chain couples TRBV18 to TRBJ1-1; tentatively, D is TRBD1 (6 bases). This CDR3 is 13 amino acids long. Per germline, CDR1 KGHSH and CDR2 LQKENI. With 5 bases removed from V and 1 base from J, the gap between germline ends came to 8 bases. CDR3 loop: CASSGTTNTEAFF. DNA of the CDR3: TGTGCCAGCTCAGGGACAACGAACACTGAAGCTTTCTTT.

This clone is a singleton in its sample. This chain connects TRBV7-2 to TRBJ2-1; TRBD1 is a possible D gene (6 bases). CDR1 SGHTA and CDR2 FQGNSA come from the germline V gene. Trimming took off 5 bases at V and 8 bases at J, with 19 bases between the two ends. This CDR3 has 15 residues. Here the CDR3 DNA reads TGTGCCAGCAGCGCTGGGGTAGGGGGAATCGATGAGCAGTTCTTC. Translated: CASSAGVGGIDEQFF.

V is TRBV18 and J is TRBJ2-1; possible D gene TRBD2, 5 bases. CDR3 size: 15 residues. The germline CDR1 and CDR2 sequences are KGHSH and LQKENI. V was pared by 6 bases and J by 2 bases, with 14 bases between. The CDR3 bases are TGTGCCAGCTCGTCAGTAGCGAGAACCTACAATGAGCAGTTCTTC. Amino acid sequence: CASSSVARTYNEQFF.

V usage is TRBV15 and J usage is TRBJ1-4, with a weak D call TRBD1 (5 bases). Looked up from germline, CDR1 is LNHNV and CDR2 is YYDKDF (reference sequence). V was clipped by 0 bases and J by 6 bases, with 17 bases between them. This CDR3 has 17 amino acids. This CDR3 reads CATSREQGSGSDEKLFF. In nucleotides, the CDR3 is TGTGCCACCAGCAGAGAGCAGGGATCAGGGTCGGATGAAAAACTGTTTTTT.

With regard to this clone: No DNA is shown, since the ends of the CDR3 on it are uncertain; the CDR3 is the one TCRdb lists. The genes are TRBV28 and TRBJ2-2; no check of the table's D call, TRBD2, against the DNA was made. The CDR3 region is 12 residues in length, termini included. CDR1 MDHEN and CDR2 SYDVKM come from the germline V gene. CDR3: CASSFGAGELFF.

This rearrangement joins TRBV2 to TRBJ1-2; 7 bases map to TRBD1. The CDR3 contains 15 residues. Per the germline V gene, CDR1 is SNHLY and CDR2 is FYNNEI. V lost 5 bases, J lost 2 bases, and 8 bases stayed unmatched. CDR3: CASSQTGTVNYGYTF. In DNA form, the CDR3 reads TGTGCCAGCAGTCAAACCGGGACAGTAAACTATGGCTACACCTTC.

This clone was picked up one time. The chain is built from TRBV4-1 and TRBJ2-2, with 13 bases identical to TRBD2. Germline CDR1 is MGHRA and CDR2 is YSYEKL. This CDR3 contains 18 residues. J lost 0 bases, V lost 3 bases, and 4 bases had no gene match. The CDR3 nucleotides read TGCGCCAGCAGCCACGGACTAGCGGGAGTGGCGAACACCGGGGAGCTGTTTTTT. This translates into CASSHGLAGVANTGELFF.

The chain links TRBV25-1 to TRBJ2-5, with 8 nucleotides matching TRBD1. The V and J ends lost 4 bases and 6 bases, in that order; junction bases with no gene match: 4. CDR1 is MGHDK and CDR2 is SYGVNS in the germline V gene. The CDR3 consists of 13 residues. The DNA of the CDR3 is TGTGCCAGCAGTGTAGACAGGGGCAAGACCCAGTACTTC. Translated: CASSVDRGKTQYF.

This clone was picked up one time. V and J are TRBV2 and TRBJ2-1; D is possibly TRBD1 (5 bases). Per germline, CDR1 SNHLY and CDR2 FYNNEI. Trimming took off 0 bases at V and 10 bases at J, with 10 bases between the two ends. The CDR3 covers 13 residues. The chain's CDR3 is CASSEARVKEQFF. Written as DNA, the CDR3 is TGTGCCAGCAGTGAAGCCAGGGTGAAAGAGCAGTTCTTC.

This rearrangement joins TRBV5-1 to TRBJ1-1; TRBD1 matches 10 bases. Trimming cost V 4 bases and J 8 bases; bases outside gene matches: 2. The CDR3 has 12 amino acids. CDR1 is SGHRS, CDR2 YFSETQ, per germline. CDR3: CASSLDRGEAFF. The CDR3 DNA is TGCGCCAGCAGCCTGGACAGGGGGGAAGCTTTCTTT.

This clone showed up just once. This rearrangement joins TRBV29-1 to TRBJ2-2; 10 bases line up with TRBD2. V lost 6 bases, J lost 6 bases, and 10 bases stayed unmatched. Germline V gene data show CDR1 as SQVTM and CDR2 as ANQGSEA. The CDR3 totals 15 residues. The chain's CDR3 is CSVQGPSGSAGELFF. As DNA, the CDR3 is TGCAGCGTCCAAGGGCCTAGCGGGAGCGCCGGGGAGCTGTTTTTT.

V usage is TRBV6-5 and J usage is TRBJ2-3; weak D call: TRBD1 (6 bases). The length of the CDR3 is 12 residues. V lost 8 bases, J lost 8 bases, and 14 bases lay in between. CDR1 and CDR2 (germline): MNHEY, SVGAGI. CDR3 coding DNA: TGTGCCAGCGGAACAGGGCTTGGTACGCAGTATTTT. Amino acids: CASGTGLGTQYF.

This clone was detected only a few times. The V call is TRBV19, the J call TRBJ2-2, with 8 bases fitting TRBD2. Losses at the gene ends were 0 bases for V and 2 bases for J; bases not matched to a gene: 8. CDR1 is LNHDA and CDR2 is SQIVND in the germline V gene (reference sequence). This CDR3 comprises 18 residues. The CDR3 reads CASSIEGSGTTNTGELFF. The CDR3 bases are TGTGCCAGTAGTATAGAAGGTAGCGGGACCACTAACACCGGGGAGCTGTTTTTT.

This chain uses TRBV11-2 with TRBJ1-2, with TRBD1 as a possible D gene (6 bases). This CDR3 comprises 15 residues. V was shortened by 7 bases and J by 4 bases, with 19 bases between the two germline ends. The germline V gene has CDR1 SGHAT and CDR2 FQNNGV. CDR3 bases: TGTGCCAGCACCCTCATCGGGGGCGGGAGCTATGGCTACACCTTC. Its protein product is CASTLIGGGSYGYTF.

J is TRBJ1-1 and V is TRBV4-1; D possibly corresponds to TRBD1 (6 bases). Trimming removed 1 base at V and 0 bases at J, with 12 bases between. From germline, CDR1 is MGHRA and CDR2 YSYEKL. The CDR3 spans 16 residues. This CDR3 reads CASSQAGVRMNTEAFF. The CDR3 DNA sequence: TGCGCCAGCAGCCAAGCAGGGGTCCGAATGAACACTGAAGCTTTCTTT.

The V and J genes are TRBV20-1 and TRBJ2-7; 7 nucleotides match TRBD1. The CDR3 covers 11 residues. Germline CDR1 DFQATT, CDR2 SNEGSKA (reference sequence). V gave up 6 bases and J gave up 5 bases; unmatched junction bases: 4. The CDR3 sequence is CSALTGDEQYF. The CDR3, as DNA: TGCAGTGCCCTTACAGGGGACGAGCAGTACTTC.

V and J are TRBV19 and TRBJ1-2, with no clear D. CDR1 and CDR2 from the germline V gene are LNHDA and SQIVND (reference sequence). The CDR3 totals 17 residues. Trimming stripped 0 bases from V and 1 base from J, with 15 bases between. CDR3: CASSIDREANLNYGYTF. For the CDR3, the DNA is TGTGCCAGTAGTATAGATCGTGAGGCAAATCTTAACTATGGCTACACCTTC.

The rearrangement uses TRBV7-7 and TRBJ2-5; the match to TRBD2 covers 12 bases. This CDR3 has 16 amino acids. V lost 3 bases, J lost 4 bases, and 6 bases stayed unmatched. Germline V CDR1 and CDR2: SSHAT, FNYEAQ (reference sequence). In nucleotides, the CDR3 is TGTGCCAGCAGCTTGGCTAGCGGGAGGGCCGTAGAGACCCAGTACTTC. Translating gives CASSLASGRAVETQYF.

The chain is built from TRBV2 and TRBJ1-2, with unresolved D. Germline V CDR1 and CDR2: SNHLY, FYNNEI. Deletions cut 1 base from V and 3 bases from J, with 12 bases between. The CDR3 loop spans 15 amino acids. This CDR3 reads CASSEVNRRDYGYTF. CDR3 in DNA: TGTGCCAGCAGTGAAGTAAATCGGAGAGACTATGGCTACACCTTC.

This clone appeared a few times. The V and J genes are TRBV5-1 and TRBJ2-5; 8 nucleotides line up with TRBD1. TRBJ2-7 matches the DNA end more closely, so the J call is doubtful. The germline gives CDR1 SGHRS, CDR2 YFSETQ. The CDR3 extends over 15 amino acids. The CDR3 region has the DNA TGCGCCAGCAGCTTGTGGACTGGACAGGGTGGCGAGCAGTACTTC. Its protein product is CASSLWTGQGGEQYF.

The chain employs TRBV28 and TRBJ2-5, with a tentative D call TRBD2 (6 bases). The end of the DNA fits TRBJ2-7 better, so the J call may be wrong. This CDR3 contains 14 residues. Germline V gene sequence: CDR1 MDHEN, CDR2 SYDVKM. The CDR3 region is CASSVGGSSYEQYF. The CDR3 bases are TGTGCCAGCAGCGTTGGGGGGTCTTCCTACGAGCAGTACTTC.